This record looks at one T cell receptor beta chain sequence and its context. Profiled with immunoSEQ multiplex PCR; TCRdb holds only in-frame clones, not every one. The sample carries under 150,000 clones, just over 90% recorded once. This record comes from a study of T cells after somatic rescue of genetic block. V lost 4 bases to trimming and J lost 5 bases; unmatched junction nucleotides: 10. The CDR3 spans 17 residues. CDR1 and CDR2 (germline): MNHEY, SMNVEV (reference sequence). This TCR derives from a woman younger than 35. Sequences were obtained from peripheral blood mononuclear cells (PBMCs). The chain is built from TRBV27 and TRBJ1-4; 10 bases match TRBD1. In DNA, the CDR3 is TGTGCCAGCAGTTCCCTTTTGACAGGGGGCATGAATGAAAAACTGTTTTTT. Translating it yields CASSSLLTGGMNEKLFF.